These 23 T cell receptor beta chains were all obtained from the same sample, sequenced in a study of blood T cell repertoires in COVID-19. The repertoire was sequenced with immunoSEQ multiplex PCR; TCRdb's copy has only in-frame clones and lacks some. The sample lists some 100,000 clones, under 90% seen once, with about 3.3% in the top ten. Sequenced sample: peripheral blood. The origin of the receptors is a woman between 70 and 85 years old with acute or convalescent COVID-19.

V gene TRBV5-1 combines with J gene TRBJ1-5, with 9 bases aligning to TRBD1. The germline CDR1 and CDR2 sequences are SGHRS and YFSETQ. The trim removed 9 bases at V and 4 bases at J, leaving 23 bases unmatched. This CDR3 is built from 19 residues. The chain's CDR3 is CAIGRGGPRDRERNQPQHF. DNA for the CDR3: TGCGCCATTGGGAGAGGGGGACCCCGGGACAGGGAGCGGAATCAGCCCCAGCATTTT.

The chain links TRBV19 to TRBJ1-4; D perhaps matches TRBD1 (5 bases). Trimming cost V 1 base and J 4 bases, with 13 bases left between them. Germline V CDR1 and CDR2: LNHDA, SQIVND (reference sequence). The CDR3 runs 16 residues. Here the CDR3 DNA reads TGTGCCAGTAGTATAGCTCGACAGAGTTTTAATGAAAAACTGTTTTTT. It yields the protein CASSIARQSFNEKLFF.

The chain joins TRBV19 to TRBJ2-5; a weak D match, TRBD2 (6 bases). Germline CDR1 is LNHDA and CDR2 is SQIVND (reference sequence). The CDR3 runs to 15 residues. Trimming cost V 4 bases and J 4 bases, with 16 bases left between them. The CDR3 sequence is CASSNSPGGRETQYF. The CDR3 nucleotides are TGTGCCAGTAGTAATTCGCCCGGGGGAAGAGAGACCCAGTACTTC.

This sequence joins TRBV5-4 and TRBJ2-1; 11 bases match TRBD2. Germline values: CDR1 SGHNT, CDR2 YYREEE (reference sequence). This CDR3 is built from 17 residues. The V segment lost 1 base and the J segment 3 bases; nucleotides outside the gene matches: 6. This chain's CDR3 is CASSLTILAGVYNEQFF. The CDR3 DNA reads TGTGCCAGCAGCTTGACAATACTAGCGGGAGTCTACAATGAGCAGTTCTTC.

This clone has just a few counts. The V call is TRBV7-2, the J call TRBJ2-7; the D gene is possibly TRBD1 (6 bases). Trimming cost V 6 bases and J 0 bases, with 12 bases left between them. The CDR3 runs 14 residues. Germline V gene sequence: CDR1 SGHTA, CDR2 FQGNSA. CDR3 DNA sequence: TGTGCCAGCAGGGGACACCGAGGCTCCTACGAGCAGTACTTC. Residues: CASRGHRGSYEQYF.

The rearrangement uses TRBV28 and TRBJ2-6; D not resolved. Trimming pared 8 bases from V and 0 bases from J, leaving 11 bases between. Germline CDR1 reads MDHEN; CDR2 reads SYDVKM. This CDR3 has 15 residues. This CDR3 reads CASLPPLSGANVLTF. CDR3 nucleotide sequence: TGTGCCAGCCTACCGCCGCTCTCTGGGGCCAACGTCCTGACTTTC.

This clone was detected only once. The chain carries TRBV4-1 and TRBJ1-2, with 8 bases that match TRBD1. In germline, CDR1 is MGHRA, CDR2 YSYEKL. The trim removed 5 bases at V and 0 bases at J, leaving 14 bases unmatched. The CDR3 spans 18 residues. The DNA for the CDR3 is TGCGCCAGCAGCTCCCGGATAGGACAGGGCTTAGCTAACTATGGCTACACCTTC. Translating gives CASSSRIGQGLANYGYTF.

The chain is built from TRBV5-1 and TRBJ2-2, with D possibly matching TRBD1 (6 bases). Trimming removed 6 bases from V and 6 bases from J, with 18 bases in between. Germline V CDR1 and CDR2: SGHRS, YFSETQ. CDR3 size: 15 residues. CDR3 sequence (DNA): TGCGCCAGCAAAGAAAGGGCCAGGGGTTCCGGGGAGCTGTTTTTT. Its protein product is CASKERARGSGELFF.

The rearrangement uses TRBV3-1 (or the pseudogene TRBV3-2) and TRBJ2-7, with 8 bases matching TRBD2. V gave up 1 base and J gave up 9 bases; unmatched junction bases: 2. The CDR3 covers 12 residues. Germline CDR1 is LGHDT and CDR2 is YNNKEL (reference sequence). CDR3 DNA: TGTGCCAGCAGCCAAGTTGCGGGGGGGCAGTACTTC. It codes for CASSQVAGGQYF.

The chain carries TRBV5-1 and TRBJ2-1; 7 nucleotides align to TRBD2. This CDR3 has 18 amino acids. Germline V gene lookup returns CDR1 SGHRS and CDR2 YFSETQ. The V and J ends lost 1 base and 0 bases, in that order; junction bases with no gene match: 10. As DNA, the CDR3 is TGCGCCAGCAGCTTGCTCGGGTCTAGCGGAGCCTCCTACAATGAGCAGTTCTTC. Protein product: CASSLLGSSGASYNEQFF.

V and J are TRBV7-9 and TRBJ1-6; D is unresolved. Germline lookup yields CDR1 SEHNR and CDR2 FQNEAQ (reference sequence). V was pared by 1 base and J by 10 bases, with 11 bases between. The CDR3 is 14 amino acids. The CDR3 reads CASSLVGSKSPLHF. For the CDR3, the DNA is TGTGCCAGCAGCTTAGTGGGGAGTAAGTCACCCCTCCACTTT.

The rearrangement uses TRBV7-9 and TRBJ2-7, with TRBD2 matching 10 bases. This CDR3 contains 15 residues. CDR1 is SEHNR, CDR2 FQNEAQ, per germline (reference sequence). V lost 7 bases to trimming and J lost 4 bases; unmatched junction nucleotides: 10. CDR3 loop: CASTHSSSGSYEQYF. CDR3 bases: TGTGCCAGCACCCACTCCTCTAGCGGGAGTTACGAGCAGTACTTC.

The chain's CDR3 is CASRQINQPQHF. The CDR3, as DNA: TGTGCCAGCAGACAAATCAATCAGCCCCAGCATTTT. The J gene is TRBJ1-5, the V gene TRBV6-5; no definite D call. The CDR3 totals 12 residues. Germline CDR1 is MNHEY and CDR2 is SVGAGI. V dropped 6 bases and J dropped 3 bases, with 6 bases sitting between them.

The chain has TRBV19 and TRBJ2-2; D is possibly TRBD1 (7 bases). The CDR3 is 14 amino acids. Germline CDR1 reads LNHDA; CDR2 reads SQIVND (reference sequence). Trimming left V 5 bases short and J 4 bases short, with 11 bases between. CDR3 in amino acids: CASSAQGGTGELFF. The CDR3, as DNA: TGTGCCAGTAGTGCGCAGGGGGGCACCGGGGAGCTGTTTTTT.

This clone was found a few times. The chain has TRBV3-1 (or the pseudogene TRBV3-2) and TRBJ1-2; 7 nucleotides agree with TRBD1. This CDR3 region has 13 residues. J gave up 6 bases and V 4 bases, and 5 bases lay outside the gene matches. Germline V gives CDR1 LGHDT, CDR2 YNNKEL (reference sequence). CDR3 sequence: CASSLTTGNGYTF. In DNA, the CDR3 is TGTGCCAGCAGCCTTACGACAGGGAATGGCTACACCTTC.

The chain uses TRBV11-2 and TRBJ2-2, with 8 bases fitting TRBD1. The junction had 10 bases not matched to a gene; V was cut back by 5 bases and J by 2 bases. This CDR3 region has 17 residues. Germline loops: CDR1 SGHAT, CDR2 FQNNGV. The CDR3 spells CASSVWTGLINTGELFF. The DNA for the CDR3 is TGTGCCAGCAGCGTCTGGACAGGGCTCATTAACACCGGGGAGCTGTTTTTT.

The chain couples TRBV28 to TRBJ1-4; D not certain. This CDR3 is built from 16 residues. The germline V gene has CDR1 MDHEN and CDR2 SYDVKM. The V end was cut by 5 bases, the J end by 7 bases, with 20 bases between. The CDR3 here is CASSLTRLKRREKLFF. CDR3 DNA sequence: TGTGCCAGCAGTCTCACTAGACTTAAGAGGCGTGAAAAACTGTTTTTT.

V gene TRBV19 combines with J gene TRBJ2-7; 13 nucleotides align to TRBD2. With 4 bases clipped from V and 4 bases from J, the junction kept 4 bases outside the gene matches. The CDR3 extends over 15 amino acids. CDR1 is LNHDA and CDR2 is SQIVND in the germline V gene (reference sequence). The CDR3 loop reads CASSTGTSGTYEQYF. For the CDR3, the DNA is TGTGCCAGTAGTACCGGGACTAGCGGGACATACGAGCAGTACTTC.

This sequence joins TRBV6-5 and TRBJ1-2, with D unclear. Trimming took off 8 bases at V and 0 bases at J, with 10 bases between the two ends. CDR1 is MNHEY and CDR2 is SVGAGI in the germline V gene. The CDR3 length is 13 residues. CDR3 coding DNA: TGTGCCAGCTCTTACGCAGCTAACTATGGCTACACCTTC. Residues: CASSYAANYGYTF.

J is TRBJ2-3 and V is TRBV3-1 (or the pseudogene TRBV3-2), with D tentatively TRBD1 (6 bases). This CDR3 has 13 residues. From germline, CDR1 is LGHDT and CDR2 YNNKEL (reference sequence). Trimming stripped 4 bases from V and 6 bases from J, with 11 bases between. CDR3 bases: TGTGCCAGCAGCCGACTGGGGGCGGATACGCAGTATTTT. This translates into CASSRLGADTQYF.

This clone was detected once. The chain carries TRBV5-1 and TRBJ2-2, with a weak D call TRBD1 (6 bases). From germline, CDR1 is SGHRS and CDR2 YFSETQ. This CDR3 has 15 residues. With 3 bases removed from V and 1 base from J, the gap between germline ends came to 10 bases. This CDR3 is CASSSRTENTGELFF. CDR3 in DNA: TGCGCCAGCAGCTCCCGGACAGAGAACACCGGGGAGCTGTTTTTT.

CDR3 amino acids: CASSLGSGGRQETQYF. CDR3 DNA sequence: TGCGCCAGCAGCTTGGGGTCCGGGGGGCGGCAAGAGACCCAGTACTTC. The rearrangement uses TRBV5-1 and TRBJ2-5, with a weak D call TRBD2 (7 bases). The V and J ends lost 0 bases and 2 bases respectively, with 14 bases between them. Germline V gene sequence: CDR1 SGHRS, CDR2 YFSETQ. CDR3 length: 16 amino acids.

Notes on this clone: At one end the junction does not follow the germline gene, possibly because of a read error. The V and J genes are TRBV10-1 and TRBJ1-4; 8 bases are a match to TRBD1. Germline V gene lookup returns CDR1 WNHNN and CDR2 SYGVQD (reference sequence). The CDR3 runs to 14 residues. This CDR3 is CASSEHRGSRKTVF. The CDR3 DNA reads TGCGCCAGCAGTGAACACAGGGGGTCGAGAAAAACTGTTTTT.